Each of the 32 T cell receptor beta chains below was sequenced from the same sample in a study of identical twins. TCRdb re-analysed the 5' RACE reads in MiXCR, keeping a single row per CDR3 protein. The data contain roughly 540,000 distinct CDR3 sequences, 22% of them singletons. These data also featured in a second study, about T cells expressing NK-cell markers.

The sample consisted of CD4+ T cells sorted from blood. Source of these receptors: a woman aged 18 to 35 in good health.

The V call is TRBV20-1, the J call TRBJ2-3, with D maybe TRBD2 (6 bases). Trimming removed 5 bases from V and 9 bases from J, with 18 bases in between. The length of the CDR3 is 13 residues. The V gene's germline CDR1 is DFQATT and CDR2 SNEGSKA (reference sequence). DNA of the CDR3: TGCAGTGCTGGGACTCCAGTCAGCGACACGCAGTATTTT. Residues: CSAGTPVSDTQYF.

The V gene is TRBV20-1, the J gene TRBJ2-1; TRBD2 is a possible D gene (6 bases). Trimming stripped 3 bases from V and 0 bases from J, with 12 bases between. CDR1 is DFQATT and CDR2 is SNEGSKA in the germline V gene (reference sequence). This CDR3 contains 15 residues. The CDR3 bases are TGCAGTGCTAGTCGGGAGCCCCTCTCCTACAATGAGCAGTTCTTC. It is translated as CSASREPLSYNEQFF.

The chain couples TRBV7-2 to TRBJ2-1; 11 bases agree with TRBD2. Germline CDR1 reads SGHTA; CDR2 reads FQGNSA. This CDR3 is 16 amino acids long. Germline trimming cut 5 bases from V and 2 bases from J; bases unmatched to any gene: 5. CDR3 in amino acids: CASSQGLAAAYNEQFF. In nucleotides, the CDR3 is TGTGCCAGCAGCCAGGGACTAGCGGCGGCCTACAATGAGCAGTTCTTC.

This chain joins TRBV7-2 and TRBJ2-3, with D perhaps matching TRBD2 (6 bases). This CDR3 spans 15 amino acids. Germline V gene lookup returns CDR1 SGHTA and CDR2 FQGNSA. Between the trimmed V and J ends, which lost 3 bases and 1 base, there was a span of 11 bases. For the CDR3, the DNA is TGTGCCAGCAGCTTCAATAGCGGAGGCACAGATACGCAGTATTTT. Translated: CASSFNSGGTDTQYF.

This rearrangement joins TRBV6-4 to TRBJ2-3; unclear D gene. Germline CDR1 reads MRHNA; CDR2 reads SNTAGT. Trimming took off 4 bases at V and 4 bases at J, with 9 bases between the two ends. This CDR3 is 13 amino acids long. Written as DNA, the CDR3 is TGTGCCAGCAGTGTGACCCGTGCAGATACGCAGTATTTT. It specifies CASSVTRADTQYF.

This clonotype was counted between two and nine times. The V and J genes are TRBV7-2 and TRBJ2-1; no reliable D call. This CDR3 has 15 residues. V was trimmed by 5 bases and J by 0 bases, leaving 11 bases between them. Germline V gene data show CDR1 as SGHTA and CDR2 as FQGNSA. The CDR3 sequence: CASSKLSASYNEQFF. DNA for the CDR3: TGTGCCAGCAGCAAACTCTCCGCCTCCTACAATGAGCAGTTCTTC.

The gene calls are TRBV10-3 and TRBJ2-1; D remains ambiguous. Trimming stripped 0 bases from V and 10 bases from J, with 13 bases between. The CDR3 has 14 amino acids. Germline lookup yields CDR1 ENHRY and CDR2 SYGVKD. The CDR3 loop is CAISESGRSEEQFF. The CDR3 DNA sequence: TGTGCCATCAGTGAGTCGGGTAGATCAGAGGAGCAGTTCTTC.

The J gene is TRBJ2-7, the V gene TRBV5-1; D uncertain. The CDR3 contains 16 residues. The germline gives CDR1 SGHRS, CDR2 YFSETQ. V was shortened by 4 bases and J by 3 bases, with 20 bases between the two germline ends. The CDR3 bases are TGCGCCAGCAGCCTCGGACCATCTGGGTTTAACTACGAGCAGTACTTC. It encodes CASSLGPSGFNYEQYF.

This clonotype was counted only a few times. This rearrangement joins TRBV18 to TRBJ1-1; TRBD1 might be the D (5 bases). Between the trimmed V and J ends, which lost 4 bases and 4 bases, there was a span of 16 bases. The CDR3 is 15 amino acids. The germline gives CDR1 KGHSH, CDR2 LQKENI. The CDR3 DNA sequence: TGTGCCAGCTCACAGGAGACGGGGACCACCACTGAAGCTTTCTTT. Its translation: CASSQETGTTTEAFF.

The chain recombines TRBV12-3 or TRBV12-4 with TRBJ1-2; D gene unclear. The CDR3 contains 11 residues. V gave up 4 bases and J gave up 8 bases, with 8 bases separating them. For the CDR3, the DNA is TGTGCCAGCAGTTCCGGAATCGGCTACACCTTC. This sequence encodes CASSSGIGYTF.

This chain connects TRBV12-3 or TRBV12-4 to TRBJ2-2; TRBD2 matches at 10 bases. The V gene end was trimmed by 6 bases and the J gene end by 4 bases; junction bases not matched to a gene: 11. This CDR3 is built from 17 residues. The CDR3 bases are TGTGCCAGCAGCCCGATAGCGGGAGGCCGGGGCACCGGGGAGCTGTTTTTT. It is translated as CASSPIAGGRGTGELFF.

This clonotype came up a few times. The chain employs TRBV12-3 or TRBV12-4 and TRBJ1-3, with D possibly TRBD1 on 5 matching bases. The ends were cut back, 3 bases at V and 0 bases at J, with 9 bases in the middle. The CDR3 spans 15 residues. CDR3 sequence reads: CASSLVGHSGNTIYF. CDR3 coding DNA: TGTGCCAGCAGTTTGGTCGGACACTCTGGAAACACCATATATTTT.

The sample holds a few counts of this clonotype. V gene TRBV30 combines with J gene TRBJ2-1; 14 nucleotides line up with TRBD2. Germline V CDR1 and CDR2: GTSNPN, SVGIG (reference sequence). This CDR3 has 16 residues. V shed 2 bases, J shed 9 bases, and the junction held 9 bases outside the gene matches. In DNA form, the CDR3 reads TGTGCCTGGAGTCAAACCGGGACTAGCGGGAGAAGTGAGCAGTTCTTC. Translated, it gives CAWSQTGTSGRSEQFF. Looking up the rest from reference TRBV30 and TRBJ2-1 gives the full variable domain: SQTIHQWPATLVQPVGSPLSLECTVEGTSNPNLYWYRQAAGRGLQLLFYSVGIGQISSEVPQNLSASRPQDRQFILSSKKLLLSDSGFYLCAWSQTGTSGRSEQFFGPGTRLTVL.

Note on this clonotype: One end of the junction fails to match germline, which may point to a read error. The CDR3: CASGLSGSRANVLTF. As DNA, the CDR3 is TGTGCTAGTGGTTTAAGCGGCTCTAGGGCCAACGTCCTGACTTTC. This chain joins TRBV12-5 and TRBJ2-6; TRBD2 might be the D (5 bases). CDR1 is LGHNT and CDR2 is FRNRAP in the germline V gene. The CDR3 sequence is 15 residues long. The whole variable domain, remainder taken from reference TRBV12-5 and TRBJ2-6, is DARVTQTPRHKVTEMGQEVTMRCQPILGHNTVFWYRQTMMQGLELLAYFRNRAPLDDSGMPKDRFSAEMPDATLATLKIQPSEPRDSAVYFCASGLSGSRANVLTFGAGSRLTVL.

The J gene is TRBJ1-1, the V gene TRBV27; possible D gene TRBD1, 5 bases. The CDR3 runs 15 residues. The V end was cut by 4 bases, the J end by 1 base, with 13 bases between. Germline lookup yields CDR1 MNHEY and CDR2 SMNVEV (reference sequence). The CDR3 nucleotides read TGTGCCAGCAGTTCTCGGGGGGTCGGGAACACTGAAGCTTTCTTT. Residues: CASSSRGVGNTEAFF.

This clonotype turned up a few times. CDR3 amino acids: CSARVGQRTQYF. CDR3 coding DNA: TGCAGTGCTAGAGTAGGCCAGAGGACCCAGTACTTC. V usage is TRBV20-1 and J usage is TRBJ2-5, with D unclear. The germline CDR1 and CDR2 sequences are DFQATT and SNEGSKA (reference sequence). V was trimmed by 1 base and J by 7 bases, leaving 10 bases between them. The CDR3 runs 12 residues.

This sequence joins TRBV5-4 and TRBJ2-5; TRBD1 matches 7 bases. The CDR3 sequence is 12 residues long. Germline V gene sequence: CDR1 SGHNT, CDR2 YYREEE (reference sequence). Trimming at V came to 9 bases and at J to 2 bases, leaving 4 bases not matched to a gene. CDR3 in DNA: TGTGCCACGGGACAGAGACAAGAGACCCAGTACTTC. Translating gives CATGQRQETQYF.

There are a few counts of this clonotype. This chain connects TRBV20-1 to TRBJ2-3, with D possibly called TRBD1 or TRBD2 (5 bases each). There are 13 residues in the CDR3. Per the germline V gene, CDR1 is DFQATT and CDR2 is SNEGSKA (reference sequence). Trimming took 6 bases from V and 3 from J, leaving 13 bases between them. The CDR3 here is CSAVRGPTDTQYF. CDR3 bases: TGCAGTGCCGTGAGGGGCCCTACAGATACGCAGTATTTT.

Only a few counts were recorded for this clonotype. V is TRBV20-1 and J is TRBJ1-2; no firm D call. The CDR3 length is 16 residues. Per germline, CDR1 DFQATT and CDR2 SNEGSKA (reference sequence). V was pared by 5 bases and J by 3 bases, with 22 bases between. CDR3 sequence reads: CSAARNRAGSHYGYTF. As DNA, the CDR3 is TGCAGTGCTGCCCGAAATAGGGCAGGCTCTCACTATGGCTACACCTTC.

The CDR3 is CASREDTQYF. The CDR3 nucleotides are TGTGCCAGCCGGGAGGATACGCAGTATTTT. V and J are TRBV6-8 and TRBJ2-3; perhaps TRBD2 as D (6 bases). The CDR3 runs to 10 residues. V shed 8 bases and J shed 6 bases, with 6 bases lying between them. Germline-derived CDR1 and CDR2 are MNHGY and SAAAGT.

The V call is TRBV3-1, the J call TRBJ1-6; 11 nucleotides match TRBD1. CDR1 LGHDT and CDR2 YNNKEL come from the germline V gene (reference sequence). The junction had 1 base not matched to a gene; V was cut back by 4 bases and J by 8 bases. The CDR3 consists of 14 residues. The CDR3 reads CASSRGQGDSPLHF. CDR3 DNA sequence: TGTGCCAGCAGCCGGGGACAGGGGGATTCACCCCTCCACTTT.

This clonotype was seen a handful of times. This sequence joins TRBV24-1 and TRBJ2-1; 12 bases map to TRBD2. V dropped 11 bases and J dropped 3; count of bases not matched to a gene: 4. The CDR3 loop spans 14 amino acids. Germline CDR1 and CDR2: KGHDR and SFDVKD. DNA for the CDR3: TGTGCCATAATACTAGCGGGGGGCTACAATGAGCAGTTCTTC. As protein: CAIILAGGYNEQFF.

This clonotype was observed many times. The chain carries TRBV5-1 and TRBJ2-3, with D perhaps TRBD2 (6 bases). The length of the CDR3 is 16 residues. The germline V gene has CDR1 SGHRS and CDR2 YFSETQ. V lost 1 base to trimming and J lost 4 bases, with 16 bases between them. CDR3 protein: CASSLQRLVSADTQYF. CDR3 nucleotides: TGCGCCAGCAGCTTGCAGAGACTAGTGTCAGCAGATACGCAGTATTTT.

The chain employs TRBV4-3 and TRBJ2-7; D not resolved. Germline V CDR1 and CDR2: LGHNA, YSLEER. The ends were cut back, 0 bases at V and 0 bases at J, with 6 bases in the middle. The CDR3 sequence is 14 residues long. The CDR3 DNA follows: TGCGCCAGCAGCCAAGAACCGTACTCCTACGAGCAGTACTTC. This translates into CASSQEPYSYEQYF.

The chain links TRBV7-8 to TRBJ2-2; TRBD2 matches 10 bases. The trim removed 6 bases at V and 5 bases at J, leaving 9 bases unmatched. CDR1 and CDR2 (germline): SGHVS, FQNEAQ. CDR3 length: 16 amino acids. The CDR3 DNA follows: TGTGCCAGCAGACAAGCGGGAGGGTTACGTACCGGGGAGCTGTTTTTT. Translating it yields CASRQAGGLRTGELFF.

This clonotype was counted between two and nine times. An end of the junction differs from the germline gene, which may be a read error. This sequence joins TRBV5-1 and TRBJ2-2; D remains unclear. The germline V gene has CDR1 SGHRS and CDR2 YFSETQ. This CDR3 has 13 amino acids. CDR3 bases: TGTGCCAGCAGCTTAGTCGGCGCCGGGGAGCTGTTTTTT. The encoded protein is CASSLVGAGELFF.

The CDR3 DNA reads as TGCGCCAGCAGATCAGGGGACACCGGGGAGCTGTTTTTT. It codes for CASRSGDTGELFF. The chain combines TRBV5-1 with TRBJ2-2; a weak D match, TRBD1 (6 bases). The germline V gene encodes CDR1 SGHRS and CDR2 YFSETQ. With 5 bases removed from V and 3 bases from J, the gap between germline ends came to 8 bases. The CDR3 runs to 13 residues. The entire variable domain, with the rest obtained from reference TRBV5-1 and TRBJ2-2, is as follows: KAGVTQTPRYLIKTRGQQVTLSCSPISGHRSVSWYQQTPGQGLQFLFEYFSETQRNKGNFPGRFSGRQFSNSRSEMNVSTLELGDSALYLCASRSGDTGELFFGEGSRLTVL.

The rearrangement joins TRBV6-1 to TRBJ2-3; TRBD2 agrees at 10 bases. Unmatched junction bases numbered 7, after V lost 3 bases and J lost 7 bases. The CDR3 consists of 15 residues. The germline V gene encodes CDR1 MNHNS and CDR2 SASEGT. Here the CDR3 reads CASSEVAGGPNTQYF. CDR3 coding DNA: TGTGCCAGCAGTGAGGTAGCGGGGGGCCCAAATACGCAGTATTTT.

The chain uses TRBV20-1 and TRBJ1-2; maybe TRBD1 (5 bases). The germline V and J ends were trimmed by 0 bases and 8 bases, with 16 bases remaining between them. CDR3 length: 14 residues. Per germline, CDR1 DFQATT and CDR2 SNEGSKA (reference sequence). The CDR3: CSARDYKGDGGYTF. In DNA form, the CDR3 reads TGCAGTGCTAGAGATTATAAAGGGGATGGGGGCTACACCTTC.

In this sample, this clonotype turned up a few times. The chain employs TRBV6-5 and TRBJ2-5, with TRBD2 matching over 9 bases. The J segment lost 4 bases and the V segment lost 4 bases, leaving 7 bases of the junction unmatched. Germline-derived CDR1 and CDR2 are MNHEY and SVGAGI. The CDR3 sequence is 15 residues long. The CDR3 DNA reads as TGTGCCAGCAGTTTACATAGCGGGAGAGGAGAGACCCAGTACTTC. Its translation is CASSLHSGRGETQYF.

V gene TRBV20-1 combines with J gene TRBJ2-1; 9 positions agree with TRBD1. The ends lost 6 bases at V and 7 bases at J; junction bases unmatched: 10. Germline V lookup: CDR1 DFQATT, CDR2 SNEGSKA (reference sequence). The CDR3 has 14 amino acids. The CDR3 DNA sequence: TGCAGTGCGGCTGAGGACAGGGGCGTAAATGAGCAGTTCTTC. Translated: CSAAEDRGVNEQFF.

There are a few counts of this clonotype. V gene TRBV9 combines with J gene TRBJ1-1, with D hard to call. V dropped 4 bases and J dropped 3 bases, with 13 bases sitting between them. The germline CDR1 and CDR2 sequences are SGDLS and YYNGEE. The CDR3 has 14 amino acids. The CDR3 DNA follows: TGTGCCAGCAGCCCCTCCCCGGCCGACACTGAAGCTTTCTTT. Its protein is CASSPSPADTEAFF.